The 30 T cell receptor beta chains given below trace back to one sample, sequenced in a study of T cells in Graves' hyperthyroidism and ophthalmopathy. RNA transcripts served as the template for amplifying TCR beta CDR3 regions. When the TCR CDR3 underwent first-round RT-PCR, the HTBI primer set was used. Via MiXCR, TCRdb re-called the multiplex PCR reads, giving one row per CDR3 protein. The table has 620,000 or so distinct CDR3 sequences, 13% to 15% seen once; the top ten hold 12%. The sample was blood. The receptors come from a woman aged 50 to 60 with Graves' ophthalmopathy.

This clonotype was found once. With a much larger clone just one base away, this may be a read error. The rearrangement links TRBV19 to TRBJ2-1; TRBD2 agrees at 9 bases. The CDR3 extends over 16 amino acids. V dropped 4 bases and J dropped 4; count of bases not matched to a gene: 8. Germline V gives CDR1 LNHDA, CDR2 SQIVND (reference sequence). The CDR3 loop is CASSRPGTSPYNEQFF. As DNA, the CDR3 is TGTGCCAGTAGTAGACCCGGGACTAGCCCATACAATGAGCAGTTCTTC.

The chain couples TRBV12-3 or TRBV12-4 to TRBJ1-5; 7 positions agree with TRBD1. This CDR3 spans 13 amino acids. V lost 5 bases, J lost 5 bases, and 3 bases stayed unmatched. This CDR3 is CASSDQGDQPQHF. The DNA of the CDR3 is TGTGCCAGCAGTGACCAGGGGGATCAGCCCCAGCATTTT.

This clonotype was recorded at least ten times. CDR3 residues: CASSPRQFSNQPQHF. The CDR3 DNA sequence: TGTGCCAGCAGTCCTAGACAGTTTAGCAATCAGCCCCAGCATTTT. This sequence joins TRBV28 and TRBJ1-5, with D perhaps matching TRBD1 (5 bases). Germline CDR1 is MDHEN and CDR2 is SYDVKM. V gave up 5 bases and J gave up 0 bases, with 11 bases separating them. The CDR3 runs to 15 residues.

This clonotype came up a few times. The chain combines TRBV11-2 with TRBJ2-2; D ambiguous. This CDR3 region has 14 residues. From germline, CDR1 is SGHAT and CDR2 FQNNGV. The V gene lost 4 bases and the J gene lost 2 bases, with 8 bases spanning the gap. Here the CDR3 reads CASSSAVNTGELFF. In nucleotides, the CDR3 is TGTGCCAGCAGCTCGGCGGTAAACACCGGGGAGCTGTTTTTT.

The V call is TRBV9, the J call TRBJ1-1, with D possibly being TRBD1 (5 bases). V was shortened by 0 bases and J by 7 bases, with 16 bases between the two germline ends. This CDR3 comprises 15 residues. In germline, CDR1 is SGDLS, CDR2 YYNGEE. The CDR3 bases are TGTGCCAGCAGCGTAGGGGTGGGGCAGCCGGGTGAAGCTTTCTTT. Amino acids: CASSVGVGQPGEAFF.

This clonotype has ten or more counts. The V gene is TRBV12-3 or TRBV12-4, the J gene TRBJ1-2; D might be TRBD1 (5 bases). The CDR3 runs 17 residues. The germline V and J ends were trimmed by 3 bases and 4 bases, with 21 bases remaining between them. The CDR3 region has the DNA TGTGCCAGCAGTTTTAGATCGGGGCAAGGAACAGGCTATGGCTACACCTTC. It translates to CASSFRSGQGTGYGYTF.

This clonotype was recorded a few times. This chain links TRBV4-2 with TRBJ2-7; D uncertain. The CDR3 runs to 13 residues. Per the germline V gene, CDR1 is LGHNA and CDR2 is YNFKEQ. V was clipped by 1 base and J by 4 bases, with 8 bases between them. The CDR3 sequence is CASSQAGKYEQYF. The CDR3 nucleotides are TGTGCCAGCAGCCAAGCGGGTAAATACGAGCAGTACTTC.

This clonotype has at least ten counts. The chain has TRBV7-6 and TRBJ2-4; possible D gene TRBD2, 5 bases. The CDR3 runs 18 residues. Germline V CDR1 and CDR2: SGHVS, FNYEAQ. V shed 2 bases and J shed 1 base, with 18 bases lying between them. The CDR3 spells CASSLYSPQQRAKNIQYF. In DNA, the CDR3 is TGTGCCAGCAGCTTATATTCCCCCCAGCAGCGGGCCAAAAACATTCAGTACTTC.

The chain uses TRBV18 and TRBJ2-7; 7 bases agree with TRBD1. The CDR3 totals 15 residues. From germline, CDR1 is KGHSH and CDR2 LQKENI. V lost 3 bases to trimming and J lost 3 bases; unmatched junction nucleotides: 8. CDR3: CASSPPGGVRYEQYF. The CDR3 nucleotides are TGTGCCAGCTCACCTCCAGGGGGAGTGCGCTACGAGCAGTACTTC.

V usage is TRBV12-3 or TRBV12-4 and J usage is TRBJ2-1; 11 positions match TRBD2. The CDR3 has 13 amino acids. The junction had 8 bases not matched to a gene; V was cut back by 6 bases and J by 13 bases. The DNA for the CDR3 is TGTGCCAGCAGCTTGACTAGCGGGATTACCCAGTTCTTC. Its translation is CASSLTSGITQFF.

The CDR3 spells CASSPLTLATTNTGELFF. CDR3 bases: TGTGCCAGCTCACCACTAACACTAGCCACAACGAACACCGGGGAGCTGTTTTTT. V and J are TRBV18 and TRBJ2-2; a weak D match, TRBD2 (6 bases). Trimming took off 1 base at V and 0 bases at J, with 15 bases between the two ends. The CDR3 runs to 18 residues. CDR1 and CDR2 from the germline V gene are KGHSH and LQKENI.

This clonotype was counted ten times or more. The chain is built from TRBV2 and TRBJ2-7, with TRBD2 matching over 8 bases. The trim removed 8 bases at V and 7 bases at J, leaving 13 bases unmatched. Germline CDR1 reads SNHLY; CDR2 reads FYNNEI. This CDR3 is built from 14 residues. The CDR3 DNA sequence: TGTGCCAGCGGCGTAGCGGGAACGGATAGTGAGCAGTACTTC. It encodes CASGVAGTDSEQYF.

This chain links TRBV27 with TRBJ2-5, with 12 positions matching TRBD2. V lost 6 bases to trimming and J lost 1 base; unmatched junction nucleotides: 6. Germline V lookup: CDR1 MNHEY, CDR2 SMNVEV (reference sequence). The CDR3 contains 16 residues. This CDR3 reads CASRSLAGGPQETQYF. The CDR3 DNA reads as TGTGCCAGCAGGTCTCTAGCGGGAGGGCCCCAAGAGACCCAGTACTTC.

This clonotype has at least ten counts. The chain recombines TRBV3-1 with TRBJ2-3; D might be TRBD2 (7 bases). This CDR3 is 15 amino acids long. Trimming cost V 3 bases and J 9 bases, with 19 bases left between them. The germline gives CDR1 LGHDT, CDR2 YNNKEL (reference sequence). This CDR3 reads CASSHPTLGGGTQYF. Written as DNA, the CDR3 is TGTGCCAGCAGCCATCCCACTTTGGGCGGGGGCACGCAGTATTTT.

This clonotype was observed a few times. The chain couples TRBV9 to TRBJ2-2; weak D call: TRBD1 (5 bases). CDR1 is SGDLS, CDR2 YYNGEE, per germline. This CDR3 spans 14 amino acids. V was shortened by 0 bases and J by 6 bases, with 9 bases between the two germline ends. In DNA, the CDR3 is TGTGCCAGCAGCGTAGGGGGCGGCTCCGGGGAGCTGTTTTTT. Its protein product is CASSVGGGSGELFF.

This clonotype came up a few times. The gene calls are TRBV7-8 and TRBJ1-5; TRBD1 aligns across 8 bases. Trimming cost V 6 bases and J 7 bases; bases outside gene matches: 11. The germline V gene has CDR1 SGHVS and CDR2 FQNEAQ. The CDR3 contains 15 residues. Here the CDR3 reads CASSLTGTGLQPQHF. CDR3 coding DNA: TGTGCCAGCAGTCTTACCGGGACAGGCTTACAGCCCCAGCATTTT.

There are many counts of this clonotype. J is TRBJ1-1 and V is TRBV2; 9 bases map to TRBD1. The CDR3 consists of 14 residues. Trimming removed 8 bases from V and 2 bases from J; junction bases left unmatched: 6. Germline values: CDR1 SNHLY, CDR2 FYNNEI. The CDR3 here is CASSRTGDNTEAFF. Here the CDR3 DNA reads TGTGCCAGCTCGAGGACAGGGGATAACACTGAAGCTTTCTTT.

This clonotype was observed many times. The CDR3 region has the DNA TGTGCCAGCTCACCAGAAGGACGGTACGAGCAGTACTTC. The encoded protein is CASSPEGRYEQYF. The genes are TRBV18 and TRBJ2-7; D ambiguous. CDR3 length: 13 residues. The germline gives CDR1 KGHSH, CDR2 LQKENI. Trimming left V 2 bases short and J 4 bases short, with 9 bases between.

The CDR3 DNA reads TGCGCCAGCAGCCAAGTATCGGACAGGCTTGATGGCTACACCTTC. It is translated as CASSQVSDRLDGYTF. The V call is TRBV4-3, the J call TRBJ1-2; 7 nucleotides align to TRBD1. Germline values: CDR1 LGHNA, CDR2 YSLEER. V dropped 1 base and J dropped 6; count of bases not matched to a gene: 8. CDR3 length: 15 residues.

This clonotype was counted between two and nine times. V gene TRBV20-1 combines with J gene TRBJ1-1, with D possibly TRBD1 on 6 matching bases. Germline CDR1 is DFQATT and CDR2 is SNEGSKA (reference sequence). CDR3 length: 9 residues. The CDR3, as DNA: TGCAGGGACAGCTCTGAAGCTTTCTTT. Amino acid sequence: CRDSSEAFF.

This clonotype occurred many times. This chain connects TRBV6-7 to TRBJ2-5; TRBD2 matches 7 bases. TRBV6-7 is an ORF, and what it does is uncertain. The CDR3 length is 15 residues. V lost 0 bases to trimming and J lost 3 bases; unmatched junction nucleotides: 4. DNA for the CDR3: TGTGCCAGCAGTTACTCCGCTGCGGGAGAAGAGACCCAGTACTTC. This encodes CASSYSAAGEETQYF.

This clonotype is a singleton in its sample. One base away lies a much larger clone, so this may be a sequencing read error. This chain connects TRBV5-1 to TRBJ2-5, with TRBD1 matching 9 bases. Germline values: CDR1 SGHRS, CDR2 YFSETQ. The CDR3 runs to 13 residues. This CDR3 is CASFGQGKETQCF. In DNA, the CDR3 is TGCGCCAGCTTTGGACAGGGGAAAGAGACCCAGTGCTTC.

This clonotype was counted at least ten times. This chain joins TRBV2 and TRBJ2-7; D is unclear. This CDR3 region has 13 residues. Trimming took off 2 bases at V and 2 bases at J, with 7 bases between the two ends. The V gene's germline CDR1 is SNHLY and CDR2 FYNNEI. CDR3 region: CASSEMEAYEQYF. The DNA of the CDR3 is TGTGCCAGCAGTGAAATGGAAGCCTACGAGCAGTACTTC.

This chain joins TRBV14 and TRBJ1-3, with D possibly being TRBD1 (6 bases). Trimming cost V 0 bases and J 0 bases, with 9 bases left between them. Germline lookup yields CDR1 SGHDN and CDR2 FVKESK. There are 16 residues in the CDR3. The CDR3 coding sequence is TGTGCCAGCAGCCAAGATGGGGGGGCCTCTGGAAACACCATATATTTT. The encoded protein is CASSQDGGASGNTIYF. The whole variable domain, filled in from reference TRBV14 and TRBJ1-3, reads EAGVTQFPSHSVIEKGQTVTLRCDPISGHDNLYWYRRVMGKEIKFLLHFVKESKQDESGMPNNRFLAERTGGTYSTLKVQPAELEDSGVYFCASSQDGGASGNTIYFGEGSWLTVV.

The rearrangement links TRBV20-1 to TRBJ2-5; TRBD2 might be the D (6 bases). The CDR3 has 13 residues. CDR1 and CDR2 (germline): DFQATT, SNEGSKA (reference sequence). Trimming left V 2 bases short and J 1 base short, with 8 bases between. The CDR3 region is CSARSGVQETQYF. CDR3 bases: TGCAGTGCTAGATCGGGGGTCCAAGAGACCCAGTACTTC.

The V and J genes are TRBV7-9 and TRBJ2-1, with TRBD2 identical over 11 bases. V gave up 2 bases and J gave up 5 bases; unmatched junction bases: 8. CDR3 length equals 17 residues. Germline lookup yields CDR1 SEHNR and CDR2 FQNEAQ (reference sequence). The CDR3 region is CASSLRASGRIHNEQFF. The CDR3 DNA sequence: TGTGCCAGCAGCTTAAGGGCTAGCGGGAGGATCCACAATGAGCAGTTCTTC.

In this sample, this clonotype turned up many times. The rearrangement links TRBV5-1 to TRBJ2-3; tentatively, D is TRBD2 (6 bases). This CDR3 has 14 residues. Germline V gives CDR1 SGHRS, CDR2 YFSETQ. V gave up 1 base and J gave up 3 bases, with 9 bases separating them. As DNA, the CDR3 is TGCGCCAGCAGCTTGACTAGCATGACAGATACGCAGTATTTT. Its protein is CASSLTSMTDTQYF.

This sequence joins TRBV4-1 and TRBJ2-3; 8 bases are shared with TRBD2. The V and J ends lost 1 base and 4 bases, in that order; junction bases with no gene match: 4. The CDR3 length is 15 residues. Germline loops: CDR1 MGHRA, CDR2 YSYEKL. The CDR3 region has the DNA TGCGCCAGCAGCCAAGGCGGAGCGGGAGCAGATACGCAGTATTTT. Encoded protein: CASSQGGAGADTQYF.

Worth noting for this clonotype: A read error is possible here, since a much larger clone lies one base away. The V call is TRBV6-9, the J call TRBJ2-7, with 9 bases identical to TRBD2. The germline CDR1 and CDR2 sequences are MNHGY and SVAAGI. V shed 3 bases and J 1 base; nucleotides not matched to a gene: 4. The CDR3 is made up of 15 amino acids. The CDR3 region is CASSYTLAGSYEQYF. The CDR3 DNA sequence: TGTGCCAGCAGTTACACGCTAGCGGGATCCTACGAGCAGTACTTC.

This clonotype was seen ten or more times. The CDR3 protein is CASSLTVTSGSHNEQFF. DNA of the CDR3: TGTGCCAGCAGCTTAACGGTGACTAGCGGGAGTCACAATGAGCAGTTCTTC. The chain combines TRBV7-3 with TRBJ2-1, with TRBD2 matching over 12 bases. Germline loops: CDR1 SGHTA, CDR2 FQGTGA. The CDR3 runs 17 residues. V dropped 0 bases and J dropped 5; count of bases not matched to a gene: 5. Looking up the rest from reference TRBV7-3 and TRBJ2-1 gives the full variable domain: GAGVSQTPSNKVTEKGKYVELRCDPISGHTALYWYRQSLGQGPEFLIYFQGTGAADDSGLPNDRFFAVRPEGSVSTLKIQRTERGDSAVYLCASSLTVTSGSHNEQFFGPGTRLTVL.